This TCR beta chain comes out of a study of blood T cell repertoires in COVID-19. V was clipped by 6 bases and J by 4 bases, with 7 bases between them. This CDR3 has 11 amino acids. Germline values: CDR1 DFQATT, CDR2 SNEGSKA (reference sequence). In the study's own analysis: Estimates of nucleated cell counts were drawn from the amplification of reference gene primers. The method was immunoSEQ multiplex PCR; TCRdb's version includes in-frame clones alone and lacks a portion of them. The DNA was the basis for D and trimming; V, J and clone size are from that table. Of tens of thousands of clones in the sample, roughly three quarters are singletons; the top ten hold 8% to 10%.

The genes are TRBV20-1 and TRBJ1-3; D is unresolved. The sample consisted of peripheral blood. This clonotype was sampled from a man aged 65 to 85 with active or convalescent COVID-19. CDR3 coding DNA: TGCAGTGCCCAGACAGGAAACACCATATATTTT. It specifies CSAQTGNTIYF.